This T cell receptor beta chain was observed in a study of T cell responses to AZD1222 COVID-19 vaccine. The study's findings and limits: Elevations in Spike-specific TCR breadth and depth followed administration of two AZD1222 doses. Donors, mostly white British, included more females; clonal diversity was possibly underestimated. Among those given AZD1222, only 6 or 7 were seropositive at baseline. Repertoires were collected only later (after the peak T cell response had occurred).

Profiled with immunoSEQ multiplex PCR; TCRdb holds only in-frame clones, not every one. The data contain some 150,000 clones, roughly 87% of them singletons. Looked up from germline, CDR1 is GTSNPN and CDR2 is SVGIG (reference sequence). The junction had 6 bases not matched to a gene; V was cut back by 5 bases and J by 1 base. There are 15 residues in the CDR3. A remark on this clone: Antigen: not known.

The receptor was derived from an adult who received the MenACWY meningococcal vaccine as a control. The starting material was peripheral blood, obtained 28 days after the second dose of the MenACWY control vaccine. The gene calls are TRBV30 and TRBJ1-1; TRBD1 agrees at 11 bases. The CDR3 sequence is CAWERTGGANTEAFF. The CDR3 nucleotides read TGTGCCTGGGAACGGACAGGGGGCGCGAACACTGAAGCTTTCTTT. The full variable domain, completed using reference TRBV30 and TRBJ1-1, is SQTIHQWPATLVQPVGSPLSLECTVEGTSNPNLYWYRQAAGRGLQLLFYSVGIGQISSEVPQNLSASRPQDRQFILSSKKLLLSDSGFYLCAWERTGGANTEAFFGQGTRLTVV.